Many counts were recorded for the clone carrying this TCR beta chain. Its cognate antigen is unknown. 5'RACE primed from the constant segment yielded TCR alpha and TCR beta cDNA libraries bearing sample barcodes and UMIs. MiXCR was run by TCRdb on the 5' RACE reads, yielding one entry per CDR3 protein. The repertoire holds fewer than 700,000 distinct CDR3 sequences, with around 17% as singletons. This sample is drawn from a study of T-cell memory formation after mild COVID-19. Trimming removed 6 bases at V and 4 bases at J, with 10 bases between. The CDR3 extends over 13 amino acids. Looked up from germline, CDR1 is SGHNT and CDR2 is YENEEA. Whole-study results and caveats: Pre-infection memory showed some responding clones, and this suggested that cross-reactive memory joined. Clones contracting day 15 to 85 were balanced CD4/CD8; later expanders leaned CD4+.

The receptor comes from an adult woman who had mild COVID-19 (a few samples of this study predate the infection). Cell type and time point are not known. The material sequenced was PBMCs or a T cell subset sorted from them (not recorded which). V usage is TRBV11-3 and J usage is TRBJ2-1; D is undetermined. CDR3 sequence: CASSSTGYNEQFF. The CDR3, as DNA: TGTGCCAGCAGTTCGACTGGTTACAATGAGCAGTTCTTC.